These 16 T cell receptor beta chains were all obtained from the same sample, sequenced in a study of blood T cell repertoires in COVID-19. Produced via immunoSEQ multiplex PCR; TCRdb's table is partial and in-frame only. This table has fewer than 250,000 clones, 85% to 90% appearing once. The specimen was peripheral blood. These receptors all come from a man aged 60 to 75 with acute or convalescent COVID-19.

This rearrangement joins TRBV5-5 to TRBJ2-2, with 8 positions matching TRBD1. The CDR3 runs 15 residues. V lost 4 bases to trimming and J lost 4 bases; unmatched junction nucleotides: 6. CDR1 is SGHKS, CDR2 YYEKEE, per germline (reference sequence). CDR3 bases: TGTGCCAGCAGCCCGAGGACAGGGTCCACCGGGGAGCTGTTTTTT. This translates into CASSPRTGSTGELFF.

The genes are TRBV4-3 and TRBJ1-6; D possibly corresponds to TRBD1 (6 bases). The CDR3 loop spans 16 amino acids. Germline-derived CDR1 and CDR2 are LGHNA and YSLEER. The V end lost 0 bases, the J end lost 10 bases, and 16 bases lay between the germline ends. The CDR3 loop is CASSQEPRGALSPLHF. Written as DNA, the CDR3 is TGCGCCAGCAGCCAAGAGCCACGGGGGGCCCTATCACCCCTCCACTTT.

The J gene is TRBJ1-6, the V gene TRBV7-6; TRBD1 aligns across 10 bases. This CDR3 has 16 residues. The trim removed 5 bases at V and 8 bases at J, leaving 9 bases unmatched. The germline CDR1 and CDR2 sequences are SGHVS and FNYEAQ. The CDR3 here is CASSRGTGVGDSPLHF. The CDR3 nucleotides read TGTGCCAGCAGCAGAGGGACAGGGGTAGGCGATTCACCCCTCCACTTT.

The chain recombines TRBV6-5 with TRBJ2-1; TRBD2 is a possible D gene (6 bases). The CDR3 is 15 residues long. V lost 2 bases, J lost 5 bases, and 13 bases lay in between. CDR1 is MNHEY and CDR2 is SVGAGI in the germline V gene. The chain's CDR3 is CASSYGTWEDNEQFF. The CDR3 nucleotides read TGTGCCAGCAGTTACGGGACCTGGGAGGACAATGAGCAGTTCTTC.

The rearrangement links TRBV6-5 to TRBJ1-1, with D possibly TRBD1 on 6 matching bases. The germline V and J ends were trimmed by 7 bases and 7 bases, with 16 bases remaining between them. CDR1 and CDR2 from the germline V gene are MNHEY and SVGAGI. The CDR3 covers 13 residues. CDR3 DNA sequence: TGTGCCAGCAAATCTAGGTCAGGGGATGAAGCTTTCTTT. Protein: CASKSRSGDEAFF.

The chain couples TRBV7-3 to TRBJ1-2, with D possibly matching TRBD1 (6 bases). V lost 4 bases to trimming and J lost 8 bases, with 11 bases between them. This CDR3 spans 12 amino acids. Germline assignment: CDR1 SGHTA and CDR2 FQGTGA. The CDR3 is CASSSGQGGYTF. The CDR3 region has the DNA TGTGCCAGCAGCTCCGGGCAGGGGGGCTACACCTTC.

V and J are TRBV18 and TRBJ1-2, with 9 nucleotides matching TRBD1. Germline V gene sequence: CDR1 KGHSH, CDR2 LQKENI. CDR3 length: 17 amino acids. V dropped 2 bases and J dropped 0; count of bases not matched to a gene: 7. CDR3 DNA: TGTGCCAGCTCACCATTGGACAGGGGTGCTCCTAACTATGGCTACACCTTC. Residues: CASSPLDRGAPNYGYTF. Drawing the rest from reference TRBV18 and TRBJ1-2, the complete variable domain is NAGVMQNPRHLVRRRGQEARLRCSPMKGHSHVYWYRQLPEEGLKFMVYLQKENIIDESGMPKERFSAEFPKEGPSILRIQQVVRGDSAAYFCASSPLDRGAPNYGYTFGSGTRLTVV.

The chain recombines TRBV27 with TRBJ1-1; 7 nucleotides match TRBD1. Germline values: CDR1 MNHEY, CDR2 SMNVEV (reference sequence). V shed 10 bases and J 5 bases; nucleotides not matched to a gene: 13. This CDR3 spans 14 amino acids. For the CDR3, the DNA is TGTGCCACCCGGCGACAGGGTCCCATTACTGAAGCTTTCTTT. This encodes CATRRQGPITEAFF.

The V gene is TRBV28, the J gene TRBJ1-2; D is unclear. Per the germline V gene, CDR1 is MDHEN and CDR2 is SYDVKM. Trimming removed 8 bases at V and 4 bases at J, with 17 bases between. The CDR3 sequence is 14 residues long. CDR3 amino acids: CASYNLARGYGYTF. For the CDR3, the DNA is TGTGCCAGCTATAACCTCGCCAGAGGCTATGGCTACACCTTC.

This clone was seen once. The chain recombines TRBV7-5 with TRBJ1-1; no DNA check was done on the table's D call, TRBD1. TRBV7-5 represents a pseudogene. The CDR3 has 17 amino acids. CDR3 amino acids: CARSLPRQGACSAEAFF. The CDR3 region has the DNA TGTGCCAGAAGCTTACCCAGACAGGGGGCCTGCTCTGCTGAAGCTTTCTTT.

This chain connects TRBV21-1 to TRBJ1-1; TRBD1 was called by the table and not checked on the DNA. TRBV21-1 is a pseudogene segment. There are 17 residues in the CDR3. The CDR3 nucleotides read TGTGCCAGCAGCAAAAATCAAGCCAGGGGCCTGAACACTGAAGCTTTCTTT. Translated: CASSKNQARGLNTEAFF.

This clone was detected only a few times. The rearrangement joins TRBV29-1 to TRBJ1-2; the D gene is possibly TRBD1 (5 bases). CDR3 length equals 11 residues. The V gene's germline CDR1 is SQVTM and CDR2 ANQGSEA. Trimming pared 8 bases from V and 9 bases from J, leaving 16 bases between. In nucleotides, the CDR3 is TGCAGCCTAAAGGACACACCGAGCTACACCTTC. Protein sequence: CSLKDTPSYTF.

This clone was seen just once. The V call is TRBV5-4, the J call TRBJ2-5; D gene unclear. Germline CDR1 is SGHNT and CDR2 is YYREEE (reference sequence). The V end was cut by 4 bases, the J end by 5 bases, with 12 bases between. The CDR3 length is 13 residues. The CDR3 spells CASSPPAAETQYF. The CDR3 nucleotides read TGTGCCAGCAGCCCCCCGGCGGCGGAGACCCAGTACTTC. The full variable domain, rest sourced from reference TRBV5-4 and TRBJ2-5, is ETGVTQSPTHLIKTRGQQVTLRCSSQSGHNTVSWYQQALGQGPQFIFQYYREEENGRGNFPPRFSGLQFPNYSSELNVNALELDDSALYLCASSPPAAETQYFGPGTRLLVL.

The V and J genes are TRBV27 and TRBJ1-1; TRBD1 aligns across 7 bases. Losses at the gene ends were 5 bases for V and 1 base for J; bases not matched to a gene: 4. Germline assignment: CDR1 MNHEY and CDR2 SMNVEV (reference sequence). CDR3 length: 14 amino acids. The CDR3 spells CASSPRQGNTEAFF. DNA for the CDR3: TGTGCCAGCAGTCCCCGACAGGGGAACACTGAAGCTTTCTTT.

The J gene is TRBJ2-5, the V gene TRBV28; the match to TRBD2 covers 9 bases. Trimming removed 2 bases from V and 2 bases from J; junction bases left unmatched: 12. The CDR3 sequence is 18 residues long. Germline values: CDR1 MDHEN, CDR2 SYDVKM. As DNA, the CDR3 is TGTGCCAGCAGTTTAGTTGCGGGGGGGACGATCGAACAAGAGACCCAGTACTTC. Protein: CASSLVAGGTIEQETQYF.

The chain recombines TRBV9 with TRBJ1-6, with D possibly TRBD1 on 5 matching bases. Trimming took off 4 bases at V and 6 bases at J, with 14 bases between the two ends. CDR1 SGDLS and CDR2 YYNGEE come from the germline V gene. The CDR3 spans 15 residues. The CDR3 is CASSPAGGSNSPLHF. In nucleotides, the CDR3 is TGTGCCAGCAGCCCCGCCGGGGGGTCTAATTCACCCCTCCACTTT.